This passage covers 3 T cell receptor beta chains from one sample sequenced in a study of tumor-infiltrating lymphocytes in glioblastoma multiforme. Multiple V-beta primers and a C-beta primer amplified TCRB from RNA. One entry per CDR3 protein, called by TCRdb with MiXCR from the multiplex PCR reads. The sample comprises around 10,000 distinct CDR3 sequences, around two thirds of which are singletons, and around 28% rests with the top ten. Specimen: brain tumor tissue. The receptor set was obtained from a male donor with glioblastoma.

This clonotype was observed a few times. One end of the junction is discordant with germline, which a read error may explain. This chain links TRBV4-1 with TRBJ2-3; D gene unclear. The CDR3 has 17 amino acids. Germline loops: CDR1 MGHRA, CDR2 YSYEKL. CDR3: CASSQVLTRSGTDTPYF. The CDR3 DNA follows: TGCGCCAGCAGTCAAGTTCTTACCCGCTCTGGCACAGATACGCCGTATTTT.

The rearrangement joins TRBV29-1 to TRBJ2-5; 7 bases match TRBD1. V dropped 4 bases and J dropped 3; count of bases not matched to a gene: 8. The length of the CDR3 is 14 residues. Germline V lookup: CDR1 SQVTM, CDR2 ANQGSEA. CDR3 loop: CSVGWAGGKETQYF. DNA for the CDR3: TGCAGCGTTGGATGGGCAGGGGGTAAAGAGACCCAGTACTTC.

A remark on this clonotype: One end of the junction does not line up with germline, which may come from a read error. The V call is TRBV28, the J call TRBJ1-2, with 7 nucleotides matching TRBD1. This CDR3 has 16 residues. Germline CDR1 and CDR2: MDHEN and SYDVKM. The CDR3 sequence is CASSTISRGPDYGFTF. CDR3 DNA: TGTGCCAGCAGCACCATATCTAGGGGGCCGGACTATGGCTTCACCTTC.